The rows below give T cell receptor beta chains drawn from one sample of a study of identical twins. TCRdb analysed the 5' RACE reads with MiXCR anew, one entry per CDR3 protein. Here the sample spans more than 1.5 million distinct CDR3 sequences, about 30% being singletons. Sequencing was done on a sample of cord blood. Source of these receptors: a newborn girl in good health. The CDR3 runs from the conserved cysteine through the conserved F or W. D genes are given only for firm matches. The size of a clone is reported for some rows only, either as once, few or many, or as a class for expanded clones.

>NA|TRBD1|17|TRBJ1-1|TRBV4-2
TGTGCCGGCAGCCAAGAGTCTTGGGACAGCTGGAACACTGAAGCTTTCTTT
CAGSQESWDSWNTEAFF
>NA|NA|12|TRBJ2-1|TRBV7-6
TGTGCCAGCAGCTTCTTGGGTCGTGAGCAGTTCTTC
CASSFLGREQFF
>NA|NA|15|TRBJ2-7|TRBV4-1
TGCGCCAGCAGCCGAGGTGGACAGGGAGGGAGGGGCCCGTACTTC
CASSRGGQGGRGPYF
>NA|TRBD1|14|TRBJ2-7|TRBV10-3
TGTGCCATCGGGGGACAGGGGTTCTACAATGAGCAGTACTTC
CAIGGQGFYNEQYF
>NA|NA|15|TRBJ1-2|TRBV19
TGTGCCAGTAGTAATCAAGGACAGCTGGTCTATGGCTACACCTTC
CASSNQGQLVYGYTF
>once|NA|12|TRBJ1-1|TRBV28
TGTGCCAGCAGTCCCCTGACAGCCGAAGCTTTCTTT
CASSPLTAEAFF
>NA|NA|13|TRBJ2-5|TRBV6-6
TGTGCCAGCAGTTGGGTCTCGGGGGAGACCCAGTACTTC
CASSWVSGETQYF
>NA|NA|14|TRBJ1-2|TRBV4-2
TGTGCCAGCAGCCCCGAGGGGGGCTCCTATGGCTACACCTTC
CASSPEGGSYGYTF
>NA|NA|17|TRBJ1-4|TRBV7-8
TGTGCCAGCAGCTTAGCGTGGAGTAAGACAACTAATGAAAAACTGTTTTTT
CASSLAWSKTTNEKLFF
>once|NA|15|TRBJ1-2|TRBV28
TGTGCCAGCAGCAGGGATCCAGGGGAGGTAAATGGCTACACCTTC
CASSRDPGEVNGYTF
>NA|TRBD1|15|TRBJ2-3|TRBV28
TGTGCCAGCAGTCACTCGGGACAGGGAACAGATACGCAGTATTTT
CASSHSGQGTDTQYF
>NA|TRBD2|16|TRBJ2-7|TRBV28
TGTGCCAGCAGTACCATTACTAGCGGGAGACCCTACGAGCAGTACTTC
CASSTITSGRPYEQYF
>NA|NA|15|TRBJ1-1|TRBV6-2/TRBV6-3
TGTGCCGGCAGTTACCCGGCAGGGTTGAACACTGAAGCTTTCTTT
CAGSYPAGLNTEAFF
>few|NA|14|TRBJ2-1|TRBV20-1
TGCAGTGCCTCTATCGGGAGTGAGAACAATGAGCAGTTCTTC
CSASIGSENNEQFF
>few|NA|15|TRBJ1-1|TRBV12-3/TRBV12-4
TGTGCCAGCAGTTTGGTCTCCGGGTTGAACACTGAAGCTTTCTTT
CASSLVSGLNTEAFF
>few|NA|17|TRBJ1-1|TRBV21-1
TGTGCCAGCAGCAAAGAGGGGGGCGCGAAAGAAAACACTGAAGCTTTCTTT
CASSKEGGAKENTEAFF
>few|NA|13|TRBJ2-7|TRBV12-3/TRBV12-4
TGTGCCAGCAGTTCCATCGGGGACTCTTCCCAGTACTTC
CASSSIGDSSQYF
>NA|NA|16|TRBJ2-5|TRBV5-1
TGCGCCAGCAGCTTGGGGCGGAGGAGGATGAAAGAGACCCAGTACTTC
CASSLGRRRMKETQYF
>NA|TRBD2|16|TRBJ2-3|TRBV4-1
TGCGCCAGCAGCCAACTAGCGGGGGTACCCACAGATACGCAGTATTTT
CASSQLAGVPTDTQYF
>NA|TRBD1|15|TRBJ1-5|TRBV20-1
TGCAGTGCTAGAATGGGGACAGTCCGCCATCAGCCCCAGCATTTT
CSARMGTVRHQPQHF
>few|TRBD1|19|TRBJ1-2|TRBV7-6
TGTGCCAGCAGCGATCCCTCAGGACAGGGGGTAGAAGCTAACTATGGCTACACCTTC
CASSDPSGQGVEANYGYTF
>NA|TRBD2|16|TRBJ2-5|TRBV12-3/TRBV12-4
TGTGCCAGCAGTTTCGGGACTAGCGGGTCACAAGAGACCCAGTACTTC
CASSFGTSGSQETQYF
>once|NA|14|TRBJ1-1|TRBV27
TGTGCCAGCAGTTTATACCAGGCAAACACTGAAGCTTTCTTT
CASSLYQANTEAFF
>NA|TRBD2|16|TRBJ2-7|TRBV2
TGTGCCAGCAGTGCCCGAGCGGGGGGAACCTACAATGAGCAGTACTTC
CASSARAGGTYNEQYF
>few|TRBD2|16|TRBJ2-5|TRBV7-2
TGTGCCAGCAGCTGGACTAGCGGGGTCACTCAAGAGACCCAGTACTTC
CASSWTSGVTQETQYF
>many|TRBD2|14|TRBJ2-1|TRBV2
TGTGCCAGCAGAGCGGGGGGCTCCTACAATGAGCAGTTCTTC
CASRAGGSYNEQFF
>NA|NA|17|TRBJ2-7|TRBV13
TGTGCCAGCAGCTTAGTCGGCAATTTCGGCCCGAGCGGAGAGCAGTACTTC
CASSLVGNFGPSGEQYF
>NA|TRBD2|15|TRBJ2-1|TRBV28
TGTGCCAGCAGTCCGGCTAGCGGGAGGTTAAATGAGCAGTTCTTC
CASSPASGRLNEQFF
>few|TRBD1|16|TRBJ2-5|TRBV29-1
TGCAGCGCAGATGGGGGTAACAGGGGACCCCAAGAGACCCAGTACTTC
CSADGGNRGPQETQYF
>few|NA|14|TRBJ2-5|TRBV6-1
TGTGCCAGCATCGAAAGCCGGGCCCAAGAGACCCAGTACTTC
CASIESRAQETQYF
>many|TRBD1|14|TRBJ2-7|TRBV7-2
TGTGCCAGCAGCTTATCCAGGGGGCGCTACGAGCAGTACTTC
CASSLSRGRYEQYF
>NA|NA|15|TRBJ2-2|TRBV21-1
TGTGCCAGCAGCAAAGGAGGGCAGAACACCGGGGAGCTGTTTTTT
CASSKGGQNTGELFF
>few|NA|13|TRBJ2-3|TRBV20-1
TGCAGTGCTTACCTGAGGGGCGGCTATACGCAGTATTTT
CSAYLRGGYTQYF
>few|TRBD2|15|TRBJ2-5|TRBV12-3/TRBV12-4
TGTGCCAGCAGTTTGGGCGGGGGAGGCGGAGAGACCCAGTACTTC
CASSLGGGGGETQYF
>NA|NA|15|TRBJ2-3|TRBV4-2
TGTGCCAGCAGCCAAGCGGAGCAAAGCACAGATACGCAGTATTTT
CASSQAEQSTDTQYF
>NA|TRBD1|15|TRBJ2-5|TRBV5-1
TGCGCCAGCAGCTTGGCCGACAGGGGAAAAGAGACCCAGTACTTC
CASSLADRGKETQYF
>few|TRBD1|13|TRBJ1-4|TRBV10-3
TGTGCCATCAGTGGGGACAGGGAGGAAAAACTGTTTTTT
CAISGDREEKLFF